This entry is about one T cell receptor beta chain. Its recognized antigen is unknown. No per-base quality is available; no much larger clone lies one base away. The cohort comprised some 680 healthy bone marrow donors. Cohort members were all nominally healthy when sampled, although unrecorded immune exposures were likely present. The donor was CMV seronegative and belonged to the group of approximately 320 seronegative cohort members. A peripheral blood sample was collected from each donor, and TCR beta sequencing was performed on peripheral blood mononuclear cells. Genomic DNA was extracted from the blood cell samples with the Qiagen DNeasy Blood Extraction Kit. These data are taken from a study of cytomegalovirus exposure and HLA in healthy donors (dated by TCRdb to the late 2010s). In the study overall: According to an earlier analysis of 587 of the donors, some 180 million T cells yielded 117 million unique TCR beta sequences and 250 to 350 Gb of sequence data. Besides the first cohort of about 730 subjects, a separate validation cohort made up of 120 different subjects was used. Of the 300 to 400 genotyped donors, about 80% fell in the genetic ancestry cluster associated with self-reported Caucasian donors. To decide whether each TCR beta V gene segment behaved as functional or pseudogenic, an earlier analysis of some 580 of the donors relied on high-throughput TCR beta sequencing. A later analysis re-analyzed previously published TCR beta repertoires from 650 to 800 donors and added high-resolution HLA genotyping to study TCR occurrence patterns. The study aimed to test whether cataloging public T cell receptors could reveal signatures of past pathogen exposure. About five DR-DQ haplotypes were treated as single units for association and clustering because of strong linkage in the cohort. The number of donors typed differed by locus, with roughly 620-630 for A, B, C, DRB1 and DQB1, about 500 for DQA1, over 600 for DPA1, and under 490 for DPB1. Rather than drawing on any new phenotypic data, the later analysis identified candidate immune exposures from TCR beta sequences and the way those sequences occurred across donors. Every repertoire in the discovery cohort had been generated on one and the same sequencing platform. About 300 gigabases of sequencing data and approximately 85 million unique TCR sequences were included in an early release covering 550 to 650 HLA-typed donors. Donor age, sex, ethnicity and CMV serostatus were compiled alongside the repertoire data. To predict cytomegalovirus infection status, the study brought together high-throughput TCR immunosequencing, statistical association of individual TCRs with disease status, and machine learning. Across under 500 genotyped donors of the cohort, an average of approximately 240,000 unique TCR beta nucleotide sequences per donor were sequenced, and 15% to 20% of those sequences were non-productive. Both class I and class II loci were covered by HLA typing, at four-digit resolution. In a later genetic analysis, genome-wide SNP genotypes for 398 of the 666 donors were used, and that subset was treated as a discovery cohort. The study profiled the T cell repertoires of about 720 subjects by immunosequencing and related them to cytomegalovirus serostatus.

The investigation overall reported the following: This cohort had only TCR beta chains sequenced, and the lack of alpha or paired-chain data limited which features could be detected. Correlated functional status among segregating V segments might reflect linkage disequilibrium, but an unknown experimental factor could not be ruled out. Because counts were too low, about 18 rarely observed V segments, including chromosome 9 orphons, were left out of the earlier analysis of approximately 500 of the donors. Sequencing depth was assumed to be roughly uniform across donors in the presence/absence analyses, though that assumption may not hold. Because HLA typing was missing for some donors at each locus, association tests included only the typed subset. The only immune exposure information available for the cohort was CMV serostatus. In both the original and validation cohorts, the classifier was reported to diagnose cytomegalovirus status with high specificity and sensitivity. A further reported finding was that TCR beta sequences accurately predicted the HLA-A and HLA-B alleles for most subjects in the first cohort. Most TCR sequences were seen in very few donors, while some public TCRs were found in many individuals. At a false discovery rate of 0.05, a later analysis linked 16,000 or so TCR beta sequences to specific HLA alleles. In vitro tests confirmed that three of the cytomegalovirus-associated TCR beta chains recognize cytomegalovirus antigens. The study listed over 150 TCR beta chains as associated with cytomegalovirus. A group of highly shared sequence variants was considered likely to be a technical artifact of the sequencing pipeline. In a later analysis, TCR association rates were found to vary across HLA loci, with the most associated TCRs seen for DRB1 alleles and the fewest for HLA-C alleles. According to the authors, the approach could potentially be generalized to other disease states and immunological phenotypes. Broadly in line with IMGT annotations, most TCR beta V segments showed up in productive rearrangements about 90% or about 30% of the time in an earlier analysis of around 600 of the donors. V-gene and J-gene trimming of TCR beta chains was associated with a missense DCLRE1C variant in a later genetic analysis, and the association was replicated in an independent cohort. In a later analysis, HLA-associated TCR beta chains were found to be more clonally expanded and to have lower generation probabilities than equally common non-associated chains. A later genetic analysis reported fewer N-insertions in productive TCRs among donors in an Asian-associated ancestry cluster than the roughly 700-donor mean. Several of the top co-occurrence clusters appeared to be linked to parvovirus B19, influenza, CMV and Epstein-Barr virus, according to a later analysis. In a later analysis, most CMV-associated TCR beta chains were found to appear HLA-restricted, with HLA associations seemingly driven largely by CMV exposure. When HLA alleles, especially DR and DQ, strongly co-occurred, TCR associations were difficult to assign to individual alleles.

The method was the immunoSEQ multiplex PCR assay. For the multiplex PCR, a mixture combining 60 forward primers for TCR Vbeta segments and 13 reverse primers for TCR Jbeta segments was used. The CDR3 region of rearranged TCR beta genes was amplified from genomic DNA by a multiplex PCR assay. Amplified TCR beta libraries were sequenced as 87-base-pair reads on the Illumina HiSeq System. Regarding the original processing steps: In a later analysis, tens of millions of unique TCR beta chains were counted across the 500 to 850 repertoires, and roughly 11 million of these chains were shared by at least two donors. Raw reads were error-corrected and collapsed into unique sequences by a nearest-neighbor algorithm in which closely related sequences were merged to remove PCR and sequencing errors. CDR3 sequences were aligned to IMGT reference sequences to assign V, D and J gene segments. For a sequence to be retained, at least a six-nucleotide match to both a V gene segment and a J gene segment was required. Rearrangements were called productive when the CDR3 lacked stop codons and stayed in frame with V and J; all others were non-productive. CDR3 was defined according to IMGT convention as the region running from the second conserved V-encoded cysteine to the conserved J-encoded phenylalanine. In an earlier analysis of more than 550 of the donors, sequences lacking an unambiguous match to a single V gene segment were excluded. An earlier analysis of 587 of the donors called V segments functional above 56.7% productive rearrangements and segregating when the between-donor standard deviation exceeded 5%. To diagnose cytomegalovirus status from the catalog of TCR beta chain sequences, a statistical classification framework was built. A later analysis assigned V and J genes by comparing TCR nucleotide sequences with IMGT/GENE-DB human TR gene sequences. A later analysis assigned CDR3 sequences and most-parsimonious VDJ recombination scenarios with the TCRdist pipeline. A later analysis defined each TCR beta chain by its CDR3 amino acid sequence plus V-gene family, and excluded reads lacking a unique V-gene family. As a way to deal with suspected cross-contamination and a sequencing artifact, a later analysis dropped more than 500 nucleotide sequences that were highly shared and had low generation probability. In a later analysis, a clonal expansion index was calculated for each public chain from normalized within-repertoire ranks of inferred template counts. In a later analysis, generation probabilities were computed using a VDJ recombination model fitted to out-of-frame rearrangements, and the results were checked against IGoR. In a later analysis, TCR-TCR, TCR-HLA and TCR-CMV co-occurrence was scored with hypergeometric tests, and a repertoire-size bias correction was applied to TCR pairs. False discovery rates were estimated in a later analysis by permuting HLA or CMV assignments 20 times. In a later analysis, co-occurring TCRs were grouped using DBSCAN, and TCRdist sequence similarity was added for clustering within HLA-allele-positive subsets. Co-occurrence clustering excluded repertoires with fewer than 30,000 or more than 120,000 public chains, plus five with anomalous nucleotide sharing. In its TCRdb copy, this immuneACCESS table keeps in-frame sequences only and misses some clones. Where compared with another copy, unresolved V genes explain less than half of these, and the others have no known cause. V and J calls and clone size follow that table, whereas D and trimming were derived from the DNA. The table for this sample lists 150,000 to 200,000 clones; around 68% of them were counted only once. The top ten clones comprise around 2.9% of the sample.

Sequenced material: PBMCs. This TCR came from a man in his forties or fifties in good health and CMV-seronegative.

The DNA is as follows: TGCAGCGCAGATGGCGGGAGCGCGAATGAGCAGTTCTTC. Its coded protein is CSADGGSANEQFF. This chain is built from TRBV29-1 and TRBJ2-1; TRBD2 aligns with 7 central bases. The CDR3 numbers 13 residues from cysteine through phenylalanine. Here the CDR3 DNA is all that survives: 39 bases in frame from base 1. Reading the germline V gene gives CDR1 SQVTM and CDR2 ANQGSEA. For this chain, trimming is 7 bases at the V end and 7 bases at the J end, and the number of junction bases without a gene match is 10.